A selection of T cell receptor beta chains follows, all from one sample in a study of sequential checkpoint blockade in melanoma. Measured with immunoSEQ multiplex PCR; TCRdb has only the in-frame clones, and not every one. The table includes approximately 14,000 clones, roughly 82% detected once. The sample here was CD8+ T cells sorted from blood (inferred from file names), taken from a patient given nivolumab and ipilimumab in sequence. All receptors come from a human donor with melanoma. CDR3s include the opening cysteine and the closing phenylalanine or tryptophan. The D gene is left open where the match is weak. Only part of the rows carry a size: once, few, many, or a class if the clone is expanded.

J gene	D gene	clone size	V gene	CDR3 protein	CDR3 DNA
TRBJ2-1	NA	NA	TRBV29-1	CSVESGNYPNEQFF	TGCAGCGTTGAATCAGGGAACTATCCCAATGAGCAGTTCTTC
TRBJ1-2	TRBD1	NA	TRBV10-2	CASSGTGDYGYTF	TGCGCCAGCAGCGGGACAGGGGACTATGGCTACACCTTC
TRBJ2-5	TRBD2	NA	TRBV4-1	CASSPEPGAGEQYF	TGCGCCAGCAGCCCCGAGCCGGGAGCGGGGGAGCAGTACTTC
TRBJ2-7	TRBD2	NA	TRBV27	CASSWDSGGAYEQYF	TGTGCCAGCAGTTGGGATAGCGGGGGGGCTTACGAGCAGTACTTC
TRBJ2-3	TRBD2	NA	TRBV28	CASSLSLAGATDTQYF	TGTGCCAGCAGTTTGTCTCTAGCGGGGGCGACAGATACGCAGTATTTT
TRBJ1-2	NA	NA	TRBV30	CAWSASVGAIYGYTF	TGTGCCTGGAGTGCCTCGGTAGGAGCGATCTATGGCTACACCTTC
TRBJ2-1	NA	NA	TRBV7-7	CASSANYGLSYNEQFF	TGTGCCAGCAGCGCCAACTATGGTCTCTCCTACAATGAGCAGTTCTTC
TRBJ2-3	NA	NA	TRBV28	CASSSLTVGTDTQYF	TGTGCCAGCAGTTCCCTGACAGTAGGGACAGATACGCAGTATTTT
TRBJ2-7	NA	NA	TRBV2	CASSEWGRLDEQYF	TGTGCCAGCAGTGAGTGGGGGCGCCTCGACGAGCAGTACTTC
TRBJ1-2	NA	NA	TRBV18	CASSPFDSDYGYTF	TGTGCCAGCTCACCATTTGACAGTGACTATGGCTACACCTTC
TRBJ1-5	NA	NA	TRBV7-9	CASSSGVVGNQPQHF	TGTGCCAGCAGCTCAGGGGTAGTCGGCAATCAGCCCCAGCATTTT
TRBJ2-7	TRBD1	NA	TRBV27	CASSLSGGTGSYEQYF	TGTGCCAGCAGTTTATCCGGCGGGACAGGGAGCTACGAGCAGTACTTC
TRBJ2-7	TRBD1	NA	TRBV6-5	CASSQTTGVYEQYF	TGTGCCAGCAGTCAAACGACAGGGGTCTACGAGCAGTACTTC
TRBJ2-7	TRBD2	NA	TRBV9	CASSVGILAGAYEQYF	TGTGCCAGCAGCGTAGGTATTCTAGCGGGAGCCTACGAGCAGTACTTC
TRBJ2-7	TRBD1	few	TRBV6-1	CASSEAGTGGYEQYF	TGTGCCAGCAGTGAAGCTGGGACAGGGGGCTACGAGCAGTACTTC
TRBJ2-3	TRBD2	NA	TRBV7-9	CASSSVVAGEGNTQYF	TGTGCCAGCAGCTCCGTGGTAGCGGGAGAGGGAAATACGCAGTATTTT
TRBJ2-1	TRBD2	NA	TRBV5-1	CASKERGGLFPQFF	TGCGCCAGCAAGGAGCGGGGGGGCTTGTTCCCGCAGTTCTTC
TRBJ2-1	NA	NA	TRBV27	CASSPSGLLNEQFF	TGTGCCAGCAGTCCATCGGGACTCTTGAATGAGCAGTTCTTC
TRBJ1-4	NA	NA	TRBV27	CASSSTNSETNEKLFF	TGTGCCAGCAGTTCGACAAATTCAGAGACTAATGAAAAACTGTTTTTT
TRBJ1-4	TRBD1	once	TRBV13	CASSHQGGGNEKLFF	TGTGCCAGCAGCCACCAGGGGGGAGGAAATGAAAAACTGTTTTTT
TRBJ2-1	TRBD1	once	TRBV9	CASSLTGGNEQFF	TGTGCCAGCAGCCTGACAGGGGGCAATGAGCAGTTCTTC
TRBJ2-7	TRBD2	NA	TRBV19	CASSPSGSYEQYF	TGTGCCAGTTCTCCTAGCGGGTCCTACGAGCAGTACTTC
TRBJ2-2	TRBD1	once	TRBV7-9	CASSPRDRDQELFF	TGTGCCAGCAGCCCCCGGGACAGGGACCAGGAGCTGTTTTTT
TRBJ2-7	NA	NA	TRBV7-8	CASSLEGQGSYEQYF	TGTGCCAGCAGCTTAGAGGGCCAGGGCTCCTACGAGCAGTACTTC
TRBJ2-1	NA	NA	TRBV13	CASSPRGSGSTSYNEQFF	TGTGCCAGCAGCCCCAGGGGTAGCGGGTCCACTTCCTACAATGAGCAGTTCTTC
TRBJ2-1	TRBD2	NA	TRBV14	CASSQDYGGGNEQFF	TGTGCCAGCAGCCAAGATTACGGGGGGGGAAATGAGCAGTTCTTC
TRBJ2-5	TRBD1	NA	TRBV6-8	CANRQGFNETQYF	TGTGCCAATAGACAGGGTTTCAACGAGACCCAGTACTTC
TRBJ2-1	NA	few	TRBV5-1	CASSLGYSDNEQFF	TGCGCCAGCAGCTTGGGCTACTCCGACAATGAGCAGTTCTTC
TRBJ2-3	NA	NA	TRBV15	CATSRGGSADTQYF	TGTGCCACCAGCAGGGGTGGGAGCGCAGATACGCAGTATTTT
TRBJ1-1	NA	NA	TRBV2	CASSEGLEIEAFF	TGTGCCAGCAGTGAAGGGTTAGAAATTGAAGCTTTCTTT
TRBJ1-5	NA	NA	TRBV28	CASAGLGNQPQHF	TGTGCCAGCGCAGGGCTGGGGAATCAGCCCCAGCATTTT
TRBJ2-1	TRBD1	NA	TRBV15	CATSRDRGQTYNEQFF	TGTGCCACCAGCAGAGACAGGGGGCAAACCTACAATGAGCAGTTCTTC
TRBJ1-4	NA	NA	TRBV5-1	CASSFSGVGEKLFF	TGCGCCAGCAGCTTTTCCGGGGTAGGGGAAAAACTGTTTTTT
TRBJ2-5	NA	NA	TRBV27	CASSFVRGMGETQYF	TGTGCCAGCAGTTTCGTTAGGGGAATGGGGGAGACCCAGTACTTC
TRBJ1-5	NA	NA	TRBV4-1	CASSQDQTEQPQHF	TGCGCCAGCAGCCAAGACCAGACGGAGCAGCCCCAGCATTTT
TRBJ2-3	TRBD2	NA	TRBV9	CASSVEGLAADTQYF	TGTGCCAGCAGCGTAGAAGGACTAGCGGCAGATACGCAGTATTTT
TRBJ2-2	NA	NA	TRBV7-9	CASSLVEGTGELFF	TGTGCCAGCAGCTTAGTCGAGGGAACCGGGGAGCTGTTTTTT
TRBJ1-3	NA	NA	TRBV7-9	CASSLVGLASGNTIYF	TGTGCCAGCAGCTTAGTGGGACTGGCCTCTGGAAACACCATATATTTT
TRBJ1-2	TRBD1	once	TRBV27	CASSSLQGAINGYTF	TGTGCCAGCAGTTCTTTACAGGGGGCGATCAATGGCTACACCTTC
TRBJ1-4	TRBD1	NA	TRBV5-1	CASSDRVSYTNEKLFF	TGCGCCAGCAGCGACAGGGTTTCGTACACTAATGAAAAACTGTTTTTT
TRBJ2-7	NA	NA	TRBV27	CASSLSGASSYEQYF	TGTGCCAGCAGTTTATCAGGGGCCTCATCCTACGAGCAGTACTTC
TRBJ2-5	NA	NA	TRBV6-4	CASSDPKRLLQETQYF	TGTGCCAGCAGTGACCCCAAAAGACTACTTCAAGAGACCCAGTACTTC
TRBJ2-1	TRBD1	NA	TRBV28	CASTKIQRTGIFIEQFF	TGTGCCAGCACCAAAATACAGAGGACAGGGATATTTATCGAGCAGTTCTTC
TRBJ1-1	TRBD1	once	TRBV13	CASSTGQGGTEAFF	TGTGCCAGCAGCACCGGACAGGGAGGCACTGAAGCTTTCTTT
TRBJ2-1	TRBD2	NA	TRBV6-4	CASSDSNLAGGLEQFF	TGTGCCAGCAGTGACTCGAATCTAGCGGGGGGGCTAGAGCAGTTCTTC
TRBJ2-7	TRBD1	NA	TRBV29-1	CSAGPGQNSYEQYF	TGCAGCGCGGGACCGGGACAGAACTCCTACGAGCAGTACTTC
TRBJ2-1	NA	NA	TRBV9	CASSVELGGHLNNEQFF	TGTGCCAGCAGCGTAGAGTTGGGGGGTCACCTAAACAATGAGCAGTTCTTC